This T cell receptor (beta chain) was identified in a study of shared clonotypes between healthy human individuals. Germline CDR1 and CDR2: SGHVS and FNYEAQ. CDR3 size: 15 residues. The V gene end was trimmed by 4 bases and the J gene end by 5 bases; junction bases not matched to a gene: 7. Assay: immunoSEQ multiplex PCR; the TCRdb copy retains only in-frame clones and omits some. Of roughly 2,300,000 clones in the sample, around 92% were seen once. As to this clone: Its antigen is as yet unknown.

Broader study findings: Larger estimated richness was generally seen in naive subsets than in memory subsets.

The origin of this receptor is a young man in good health. Some clones in this sample may be carry-over from other donors' samples. Specimen: naive CD4+ T cells from PBMCs. The subset is: CD45RA+ positively selected. The chain couples TRBV7-6 to TRBJ1-2, with 10 bases aligning to TRBD1. In nucleotides, the CDR3 is TGTGCCAGCAGCTCTAGACAGGGGGCCGGGTATGGCTACACCTTC. It encodes CASSSRQGAGYGYTF. The entire variable domain, with the rest obtained from reference TRBV7-6 and TRBJ1-2, is as follows: GAGVSQSPRYKVTKRGQDVALRCDPISGHVSLYWYRQALGQGPEFLTYFNYEAQQDKSGLPNDRFSAERPEGSISTLTIQRTEQRDSAMYRCASSSRQGAGYGYTFGSGTRLTVV.